The 22 T cell receptor beta chains reported below all come from one sample, sequenced in a study of blood T cells in healthy people across ages. A J-beta primer mix and a sample-barcoded 5' primer were used in a second PCR of roughly 7 to 12 cycles. Each CDR3 protein gets one entry after TCRdb re-called the 5' RACE reads with MiXCR. This table holds 1.5 million to 1.8 million distinct CDR3 sequences, 40% to 45% found once. Sequenced material: blood. The receptor source for this set is a woman under 30 in good health.

This clonotype was found many times. One end of the junction does not line up with germline, which may come from a read error. Here the CDR3 reads CASSSGTSGTYEQYF. In DNA form, the CDR3 reads TGCGCCAGCAGCTCCGGGACTAGCGGAACCTACGAGCAGTACTTC. The chain has TRBV28 and TRBJ2-7, with TRBD2 matching 11 bases. The CDR3 has 15 amino acids. CDR1 and CDR2 from the germline V gene are MDHEN and SYDVKM.

This sequence joins TRBV4-1 and TRBJ2-1; 7 bases are a match to TRBD2. There are 17 residues in the CDR3. Unmatched junction bases numbered 6, after V lost 1 base and J lost 0 bases. Looked up from germline, CDR1 is MGHRA and CDR2 is YSYEKL. CDR3 bases: TGCGCCAGCAGCCAAGGTACGCGGGAGTACTCCTACAATGAGCAGTTCTTC. Amino acids: CASSQGTREYSYNEQFF.

This clonotype appeared a single time. V gene TRBV11-2 combines with J gene TRBJ2-3, with TRBD2 matching 8 bases. The CDR3 length is 15 residues. Unmatched junction bases numbered 3, after V lost 4 bases and J lost 0 bases. Germline values: CDR1 SGHAT, CDR2 FQNNGV. In DNA form, the CDR3 reads TGTGCCAGCAGCTGGGCGGGGGGTAGCACAGATACGCAGTATTTT. Its translation is CASSWAGGSTDTQYF.

V and J are TRBV4-3 and TRBJ1-6; D is perhaps TRBD1 (6 bases). V shed 9 bases and J shed 8 bases, with 17 bases lying between them. CDR1 is LGHNA and CDR2 is YSLEER in the germline V gene. The CDR3 spans 14 residues. The CDR3 nucleotides are TGCGCCAGAAAAAACAGGGATTATGATTCACCCCTCCACTTT. Its translation is CARKNRDYDSPLHF.

For this clonotype: Germline is not matched at one junction end, which may reflect a read error. The chain links TRBV9 to TRBJ2-7; the D is unclear. Germline CDR1 and CDR2: SGDLS and YYNGEE. The CDR3 is 15 amino acids. As DNA, the CDR3 is TGTGCCAGCAACGTAGATACAGTGAGCTCCTACGAGCAGTACTTC. Amino acid sequence: CASNVDTVSSYEQYF.

V is TRBV20-1 and J is TRBJ2-7, with 12 nucleotides matching TRBD2. Germline V gives CDR1 DFQATT, CDR2 SNEGSKA (reference sequence). V lost 6 bases, J lost 4 bases, and 16 bases stayed unmatched. The CDR3 has 17 residues. The CDR3 bases are TGCAGTGCCCCTTCCCTCCTAGCGGGGGGGGGGCAATACGAGCAGTACTTC. The encoded protein is CSAPSLLAGGGQYEQYF.

J is TRBJ2-3 and V is TRBV9, with 10 bases identical to TRBD2. Losses at the gene ends were 0 bases for V and 4 bases for J; bases not matched to a gene: 11. From germline, CDR1 is SGDLS and CDR2 YYNGEE. This CDR3 is built from 18 residues. The CDR3 here is CASSVAAGGLGWADTQYF. In nucleotides, the CDR3 is TGTGCCAGCAGCGTAGCAGCGGGGGGGCTCGGTTGGGCAGATACGCAGTATTTT.

The chain links TRBV4-3 to TRBJ2-3; D call uncertain. Germline loops: CDR1 LGHNA, CDR2 YSLEER. Trimming left V 4 bases short and J 6 bases short, with 14 bases between. CDR3 size: 14 residues. The CDR3 bases are TGCGCCAGCAGCCCCTGGCGACTGGGGGATACGCAGTATTTT. Its translation: CASSPWRLGDTQYF.

The chain recombines TRBV2 with TRBJ1-1, with D possibly TRBD1 on 5 matching bases. Looked up from germline, CDR1 is SNHLY and CDR2 is FYNNEI. This CDR3 comprises 14 residues. V was trimmed by 6 bases and J by 5 bases, leaving 16 bases between them. The CDR3 spells CASRPGDVWTEAFF. CDR3 DNA: TGTGCCAGCAGGCCCGGGGACGTGTGGACTGAAGCTTTCTTT.

The chain recombines TRBV7-9 with TRBJ1-2; 8 bases are shared with TRBD1. V lost 0 bases to trimming and J lost 7 bases; unmatched junction nucleotides: 10. The CDR3 spans 16 residues. Germline CDR1 and CDR2: SEHNR and FQNEAQ (reference sequence). The CDR3 reads CASSLARNRGMSGYTF. The CDR3 DNA sequence: TGTGCCAGCAGCTTAGCCAGGAACAGGGGGATGAGTGGCTACACCTTC.

This clonotype was recorded a few times. This rearrangement joins TRBV28 to TRBJ1-4, with 10 bases identical to TRBD1. CDR1 is MDHEN, CDR2 SYDVKM, per germline. V lost 5 bases, J lost 10 bases, and 7 bases stayed unmatched. CDR3 length: 14 amino acids. The CDR3 loop reads CASSPGQGPGKLFF. The CDR3 coding sequence is TGTGCCAGCAGTCCGGGACAGGGGCCGGGAAAACTGTTTTTT.

This sequence joins TRBV4-3 and TRBJ2-1, with D uncertain. CDR3 length: 13 amino acids. Trimming took 4 bases from V and 8 from J, leaving 12 bases between them. Germline assignment: CDR1 LGHNA and CDR2 YSLEER. Written as DNA, the CDR3 is TGCGCCAGCAGCCTCGCGGTAACCCATGAGCAGTTCTTC. It yields the protein CASSLAVTHEQFF.

The chain is built from TRBV20-1 and TRBJ2-2; D is unclear. V was clipped by 2 bases and J by 9 bases, with 7 bases between them. Germline-derived CDR1 and CDR2 are DFQATT and SNEGSKA (reference sequence). This CDR3 contains 11 residues. In nucleotides, the CDR3 is TGCAGTGCTAGAAGGACGAGGGAGCTGTTTTTT. As protein: CSARRTRELFF.

The V gene is TRBV2, the J gene TRBJ2-4; TRBD2 agrees at 12 bases. The J call may be mistaken, given a closer DNA end match to TRBJ2-7. CDR3 length: 15 amino acids. Germline V CDR1 and CDR2: SNHLY, FYNNEI. The chain's CDR3 is CASSDLAGGGDEQYF. As DNA, the CDR3 is TGTGCCAGCAGTGACCTAGCGGGAGGGGGAGACGAGCAGTACTTC.

This clonotype was picked up a small number of times. The chain recombines TRBV20-1 with TRBJ2-4, with a tentative D call TRBD2 (5 bases). V lost 0 bases, J lost 7 bases, and 10 bases lay in between. This CDR3 is built from 13 residues. CDR1 is DFQATT, CDR2 SNEGSKA, per germline (reference sequence). CDR3 residues: CSARDSLANIQYF. The DNA for the CDR3 is TGCAGTGCTAGAGATTCCCTAGCCAACATTCAGTACTTC.

The V gene is TRBV7-9, the J gene TRBJ2-7; 7 positions agree with TRBD2. The CDR3 sequence is 15 residues long. Germline V gene data show CDR1 as SEHNR and CDR2 as FQNEAQ (reference sequence). Germline trimming cut 5 bases from V and 4 bases from J; bases unmatched to any gene: 11. This CDR3 is CASSPALLASYEQYF. The CDR3 bases are TGTGCCAGCAGCCCCGCCCTACTAGCGTCGTACGAGCAGTACTTC.

Only a few counts were recorded for this clonotype. The V gene is TRBV11-2, the J gene TRBJ2-4, with a tentative D call TRBD2 (6 bases). This CDR3 contains 17 residues. The germline gives CDR1 SGHAT, CDR2 FQNNGV. V was pared by 7 bases and J by 1 base, with 20 bases between. The CDR3 sequence is CASTVGQGGLAKNIQYF. CDR3 nucleotide sequence: TGTGCCAGCACCGTGGGGCAGGGAGGCTTGGCCAAAAACATTCAGTACTTC.

This clonotype has more than one count but fewer than ten. The chain joins TRBV29-1 to TRBJ2-7; 11 positions match TRBD2. Trimming at V came to 5 bases and at J to 4 bases, leaving 4 bases not matched to a gene. This CDR3 spans 13 amino acids. CDR1 and CDR2 (germline): SQVTM, ANQGSEA. Written as DNA, the CDR3 is TGCAGCGTTTTTACTAGCGGGGGTTACGAGCAGTACTTC. This gives the protein CSVFTSGGYEQYF.

This rearrangement joins TRBV29-1 to TRBJ2-7, with TRBD2 as a possible D gene (5 bases). The CDR3 covers 13 residues. Deletions cut 4 bases from V and 2 bases from J, with 12 bases between. The germline V gene has CDR1 SQVTM and CDR2 ANQGSEA. CDR3 region: CSVVEGLPYEQYF. The CDR3 DNA reads TGCAGCGTTGTTGAGGGCCTCCCCTACGAGCAGTACTTC.

This clonotype occurred a few times. V and J are TRBV10-3 and TRBJ1-2; a possible D gene is TRBD1 (5 bases). This CDR3 has 17 amino acids. V lost 6 bases and J 0 bases, leaving 20 bases between the germline ends. Germline lookup yields CDR1 ENHRY and CDR2 SYGVKD. The CDR3 region has the DNA TGTGCCATCAGCTCAGGGCCTCTGGGGCGGACTAACTATGGCTACACCTTC. Amino acid sequence: CAISSGPLGRTNYGYTF.

This chain joins TRBV11-2 and TRBJ2-5, with 7 bases matching TRBD2. J lost 11 bases, V lost 1 base, and 13 bases had no gene match. CDR3 length: 15 residues. CDR1 and CDR2 (germline): SGHAT, FQNNGV. The CDR3 loop reads CASSLATSWDREQYF. CDR3 in DNA: TGTGCCAGCAGCTTAGCGACTAGCTGGGACCGAGAGCAGTACTTC. Full variable domain (rest looked up from reference TRBV11-2 and TRBJ2-5): EAGVAQSPRYKIIEKRQSVAFWCNPISGHATLYWYQQILGQGPKLLIQFQNNGVVDDSQLPKDRFSAERLKGVDSTLKIQPAKLEDSAVYLCASSLATSWDREQYFGPGTRLLVL.

The chain uses TRBV5-1 and TRBJ2-1; tentatively, D is TRBD2 (6 bases). The CDR3 has 17 amino acids. V lost 4 bases to trimming and J lost 13 bases, with 30 bases between them. Per the germline V gene, CDR1 is SGHRS and CDR2 is YFSETQ. The CDR3 DNA reads as TGCGCCAGCAGCACGGGTACTAGCTCGGCCTTTCCCAATTCCCAGTTCTTC. Amino acids: CASSTGTSSAFPNSQFF.